This TCR beta chain was sequenced during a study of vaccination effects on CD4 cells after COVID-19 (dated by TCRdb to between 2020 and 2023). Study-level background: Two doses of either the BNT162b2 or the mRNA-1273 mRNA SARS-CoV-2 vaccine were administered to participants. The study compared SARS-CoV-2 spike-specific CD4+ TCR repertoires before and after mRNA vaccination in COVID-19 convalescent patients and infection-naive vaccine recipients. The full study included some 10 COVID-19 convalescent patients and several SARS-CoV-2-naive healthy vaccine recipients. The Oncomine TCR Beta short-read assay on an Illumina iSeq 100 was used to sequence cultures from other donors in the study. The paper as a whole reports these results and caveats: At late post-vaccination timepoints, both infection-induced and vaccine-induced clones showed marked clonal contraction, consistent with waning T cell responses. Limitations of the study were the small number of convalescent patients and the absence of early post-infection timepoints. Among healthy vaccine recipients, nearly all vaccine-induced clones were SARS-CoV-2 mono-reactive, and only 1 of 255 was cross-reactive with common cold coronaviruses.

Of note for this clone: No antigen is known for it. The record has no base qualities; no much larger clone is one base away.

In the ViraFEST assay, PBMC were stimulated with viral peptide pools, and TCR sequencing was then used to find antigen-specific CD4+ T cell clonotypes based on their expansion. After 10 to 11 days of culture, CD4+ T cells were isolated with the EasySep CD4+ T cell isolation kit. None of the healthy vaccine recipients had a prior SARS-CoV-2 infection, which was confirmed by nucleocapsid antibody tests that came back negative both before and after vaccination. Some 2 million PBMC per well were cultured with 8.5 to 10 ug/ml peptides in IMDM containing approximately 4.7% human AB serum, approximately 10 IU/ml IL-2 and gentamicin. On days 3 and 7, half of the culture medium was replaced with fresh IL-2-containing medium. Unless otherwise noted, each peptide stimulation condition was cultured in triplicate wells. Using Ficoll-Paque Plus gradient centrifugation, PBMC were separated from whole blood and then either used fresh or cryopreserved at -140C. Overlapping peptide pools spanned the spike proteins of SARS-CoV-2 and the common cold coronaviruses HCoV-NL63, HCoV-OC43 and HCoV-229E. The QIAamp micro DNA kit was used to extract genomic DNA from the cultured CD4+ T cells.

Libraries were made using the immunoSEQ multiplex PCR assay. DNA from the cultured, isolated CD4+ T cells was subjected to TCR beta CDR3 sequencing. The published analysis was carried out like this. Non-productive TCR sequences were removed, reads were trimmed to the CDR3 region, and CDR3s of at least 7 amino acids were retained. Antigen-specific clonotypes were identified with the MANAFEST web app by comparing expansion in peptide wells against reference cultures. For clones to be considered positive, expansion at FDR<0.05 versus reference and all other wells, an odds ratio above 5, and a frequency above 0.1% in two replicate wells were required. Cross-reactive clonotypes were defined as significantly expanded in SARS-CoV-2 spike wells and in at least one common cold coronavirus spike condition. CDR3 similarity was assessed by Levenshtein distance using the stringdist R package, and unrooted trees were constructed with ape in R 3.6.1. TCRdb holds this immuneACCESS table with in-frame rearrangements only. Some clones are missing; in checked studies, unresolved V genes explain under half, and the rest has no known cause. V, J and clone size are those of that table, while D and trimming were read from the DNA. The sample table records tens of thousands of clones; approximately 70% of these occur just once. Of the sample, approximately 10% is held by the ten largest clones.

Taken from cysteine to phenylalanine, the CDR3 has 15 residues. The sequence is cut down to CDR3 DNA, 45 bases in frame from base 1. From the germline V gene, CDR1 is MGHRA and CDR2 is YSYEKL. Deletion took 1 base off V and 5 bases off J, with a span of 14 bases between the germline ends. The receptor chain draws on TRBV4-1 and TRBJ1-2; the D gene assignment is ambiguous. The sample consisted of CD4+ T cells from PBMCs cultured with HCoV-229E spike peptides, taken before COVID-19 vaccination. Taken with the paper, the label for cell subset or site translates to: HCoV-229E spike overlapping peptide pool stimulation. This clonotype was obtained from a human donor who received a COVID-19 vaccine. The CDR3 loop reads CASSQVPGSNYGYTF. At the DNA level, the sequence is TGCGCCAGCAGCCAAGTACCTGGGTCGAATTATGGCTACACCTTC.